This entry describes one T cell receptor (beta chain). This clone was detected ten times or more. Its antigen is still unknown. The record has no base qualities; no much larger clone is one base away. Each donor gave one peripheral blood draw, averaging approximately 120 mL, which was collected into heparinised tubes. Using a panel that included CD45RO, CCR7, CD25, CD127, CD95 and CD27, naive, central memory, regulatory and stem cell-like memory CD4+ T cells were sorted on a BD FACSAria II. Purity was above 95% for every sorted population. PBMCs were isolated immediately by Lymphoprep density gradient centrifugation and stained directly without culture. Samples were stained and sorted in pairs, with one healthy donor and one patient per experiment, so that batch effects were minimized. All of the isolated RNA was reverse transcribed with the High Capacity cDNA Reverse Transcription Kit, so expressed TCRB transcripts were sequenced. Naive, central memory and regulatory T cell samples underwent deep immunoSEQ sequencing, averaging roughly 3.5 million total reads per sample. Sorted cells were lysed in RLT buffer, and RNA was extracted using DNase-treated RNeasy Micro or Mini kits according to cell number. Each cell subset was processed on its own to prevent cross-contamination, while patient and healthy donor samples were processed together. The immunoSEQ multiplex PCR was used to amplify TCRB sequences from cDNA, yielding 87-bp fragments that span the CDR3 region. Sequencing of the amplicons was done on the Illumina HiSeq platform. The paper's processing steps were these. Synthetic template baselines were used to correct PCR bias computationally, reads within Hamming distance 2 were collapsed, and singletons that could not be merged were discarded. Reads were aligned against IMGT to assign V, D and J genes, CDR3 length and insertions or deletions at six rearrangement sites. Within each subset, clonotype counts were normalized to sorted cell number, after which true diversity and Gini coefficients were computed with the tcR R package. The overlap coefficient, calculated on TCRB nucleotide sequences, was used to measure repertoire sharing. Out-of-frame TCRB sequences from naive cells were analyzed as a proxy for the pre-selection repertoire. Entries here come from immuneACCESS through TCRdb and include only in-frame sequences with V and J called. Some clones fail to appear in such tables; in the studies checked, an unresolved V gene covers under half of the shortfall, and the cause of the remainder is unknown. D and trimming come from the DNA, and the V and J calls and clone size come from that table. In this sample the table shows 900,000 or so clones, roughly 15% of which occur a single time. The ten biggest clones cover 0.02% to 0.025% of the sample.

As encoded in the germline V gene, CDR1 is ENHRY while CDR2 is SYGVKD. V gives up 3 bases and J gives up 10 bases, and the segment between their germline ends measures 7 bases. There are 11 amino acids in the CDR3, from cysteine to phenylalanine inclusive. This entry keeps only the CDR3 DNA: 33 bases, framed from base 1. The record originates from a study of beta chain features in type 1 diabetes (dated by TCRdb to 2017 to 2018). About the investigation overall: Mean age, gender distribution, total cell number and subset yield did not differ between patients and healthy donors. A total of some 110 million sorted cells were examined across all samples, and the number of cells per subset was strongly correlated with RNA yield. The study compared TCRB repertoires of sorted circulating CD4+ T cell subsets between recently diagnosed type 1 diabetes patients and matched healthy donors. Regulatory and stem cell-like memory subsets were obtained from only 8 patients and roughly eight healthy donors, while naive and central memory subsets were obtained from all 30 or so donors. Findings and caveats that apply to the study as a whole: Type 1 diabetes patients showed a moderate but significant shortening of TCRB CDR3 length in all four CD4+ subsets. Naive, central memory and regulatory TCRB repertoires appeared to be more alike among patients than among healthy donors. PCR may preferentially amplify shorter templates, but because patient and control samples were amplified and corrected together, any resulting skew would affect both groups equally. Because cDNA rather than genomic DNA was sequenced, highly expressing activated cells could have been over-represented, although no difference in activation and CD3 levels was found between groups. Because small numbers of individuals were included in the HLA sub-analyses, any influence of HLA type on TCRB rearrangement was left unresolved. At VDJ recombination sites, patients with type 1 diabetes made fewer insertions and deleted more nucleotides, a pattern implying thymic rearrangement abnormalities.

The sequence links TRBV10-3 to TRBJ2-1; the D gene is unclear. The clonotype was recovered from a woman aged 18-30 years in good health. The sequenced sample consisted of naive CD4+ T cells from blood. The sample's cell subset or site, from its label and the paper: true naive CD4+ T cells. The CDR3 reads CAISETWEQFF. The bases read TGTGCCATCAGTGAAACCTGGGAGCAGTTCTTC.